The clone carrying this T cell receptor (beta chain) was detected only a few times. Its specificity is unknown. This specimen belongs to a study of CD8+CD57+ T cells in acquired aplastic anemia. Study information: DNA recovered from sorted CD4+ and CD8+ cells had a mean of 3.2 ug.

Those patients picked for sequencing had displayed CD8+CD57+ cell expansion on flow cytometry. Patients, without exception, had severe acquired aplastic anemia. Researchers used genomic DNA as the template to profile TCR beta VDJ and CDR3. TCRdb re-derived calls from the reads in MiXCR, one entry per CDR3 protein. The data show 260,000 or so distinct CDR3 sequences, roughly 82% seen once. Study-wide results and caveats: The CD8+ Simpson's diversity of patients and controls was not significantly different.

In germline, CDR1 is SNHLY, CDR2 FYNNEI. Trimming removed 1 base from V and 7 bases from J, with 7 bases in between. CDR3 size: 12 residues. The sequence was obtained from a human donor with aplastic anemia. The specimen sequenced was sorted CD4+, CD8+, or CD8+CD57+ T cells (not recorded which) from PBMCs. The chain is built from TRBV2 and TRBJ1-2; D ambiguous. The CDR3 protein is CASSEDPGGYTF. CDR3 sequence (DNA): TGTGCCAGCAGTGAAGACCCAGGTGGCTACACCTTC.